This T cell receptor beta chain was sequenced for a study of blood T cell repertoires in COVID-19. About the research overall: The United States, Italy and Spain provided the acute and convalescent COVID-19 samples. The cDNA or gDNA used as material had been derived from T cells, B-cell-depleted T cells, or PBMCs.

Original processing methods: Reference gene primer amplification gave estimated nucleated cell counts. Produced via immunoSEQ multiplex PCR; TCRdb's table is partial and in-frame only. V and J calls and clone size follow that table, whereas D and trimming were derived from the DNA. Among about 200,000 clones, 70% to 90% were seen once, and the ten largest hold over 2.5%. The receptor's source is a man aged 55 to 70 with acute or convalescent COVID-19. The sample taken for sequencing was peripheral blood.

CDR3 bases: TGTGCCATCAGACCGGGGACACAAGAGACCCAGTACTTC. This translates into CAIRPGTQETQYF. The rearrangement links TRBV10-3 to TRBJ2-5; D is possibly TRBD1 (6 bases). Germline V gives CDR1 ENHRY, CDR2 SYGVKD. Deletions cut 6 bases from V and 2 bases from J, with 10 bases between. This CDR3 spans 13 amino acids.